Described below is a single T cell receptor (beta chain) sequence and its context. The treatment: randomized to nivolumab then ipilimumab (arm A) or the reverse (arm B). None of the patients previously received DNA-damaging chemotherapy. PBMC sorting kept live CD3+CD8+ cells without CD19 or CD56. The table came from immunoSEQ multiplex PCR; TCRdb's copy has only in-frame clones and leaves some out. The data show tens of thousands of clones, around four fifths seen once. The entry originates in a study of sequential checkpoint blockade in melanoma. The overall study: Patients were randomized 1:1 to nivolumab-then-ipilimumab or ipilimumab-then-nivolumab first-line.

CDR1 is SGDLS and CDR2 is YYNGEE in the germline V gene. The CDR3 consists of 15 residues. The V gene lost 0 bases and the J gene lost 2 bases, with 10 bases spanning the gap. The sample was CD8+ T cells sorted from blood (inferred from file names), taken from a patient given nivolumab and ipilimumab in sequence. This TCR derives from a human donor with melanoma. The J gene is TRBJ2-3, the V gene TRBV9; D might be TRBD2 (6 bases). For the CDR3, the DNA is TGTGCCAGCAGCGTAGGGGGCGGGATCACAGATACGCAGTATTTT. It yields the protein CASSVGGGITDTQYF.